The entry below describes one T cell receptor beta chain. Antigen specificity is unknown. The study profiled TCR beta VDJ and CDR3 using genomic DNA as template. In TCRdb, the reads were re-called with MiXCR into one record per CDR3 protein. The sample contains 400,000 to 450,000 distinct CDR3 sequences, 55% to 75% of which appear only once. Germline trimming cut 10 bases from V and 4 bases from J; bases unmatched to any gene: 13. Germline assignment: CDR1 SGHTA and CDR2 FQGNSA. This CDR3 has 15 residues. The record originates from a study of CD8+CD57+ T cells in acquired aplastic anemia. Study-level background: As sequenced from healthy donors, CD4+ cells averaged about 9.8 million reads. Study-level findings and limits: A set of approximately 30 CD8+ CDR3 sequences was shared between patients and controls, and these sequences appeared highly expressed in patients.

Sequencing input: sorted CD4+, CD8+, or CD8+CD57+ T cells (not recorded which) from PBMCs. The receptor was isolated from a human donor in good health, serving as a control. The rearrangement joins TRBV7-2 to TRBJ2-5, with 9 bases lining up with TRBD2. For the CDR3, the DNA is TGTGCCACCACACCCAGCGGGGGGTTGGGAGAGACCCAGTACTTC. Protein sequence: CATTPSGGLGETQYF.